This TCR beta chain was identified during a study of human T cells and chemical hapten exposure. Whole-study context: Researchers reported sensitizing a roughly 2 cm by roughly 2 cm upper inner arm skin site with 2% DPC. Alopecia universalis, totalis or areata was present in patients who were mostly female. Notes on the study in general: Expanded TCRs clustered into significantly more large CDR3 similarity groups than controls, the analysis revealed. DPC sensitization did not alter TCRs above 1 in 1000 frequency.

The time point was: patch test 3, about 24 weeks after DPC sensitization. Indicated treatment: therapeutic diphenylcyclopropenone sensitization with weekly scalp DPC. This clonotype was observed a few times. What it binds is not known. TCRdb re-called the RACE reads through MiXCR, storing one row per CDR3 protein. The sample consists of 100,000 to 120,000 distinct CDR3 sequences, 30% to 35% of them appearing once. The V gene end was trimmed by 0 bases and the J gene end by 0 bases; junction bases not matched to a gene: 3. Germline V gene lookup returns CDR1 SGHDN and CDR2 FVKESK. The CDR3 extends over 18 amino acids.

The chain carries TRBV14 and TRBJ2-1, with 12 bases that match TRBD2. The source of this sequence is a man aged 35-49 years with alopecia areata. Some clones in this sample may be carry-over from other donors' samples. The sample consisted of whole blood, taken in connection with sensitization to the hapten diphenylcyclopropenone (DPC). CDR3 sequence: CASSQDWGLAGSYNEQFF. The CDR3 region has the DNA TGTGCCAGCAGCCAAGATTGGGGACTAGCGGGCTCCTACAATGAGCAGTTCTTC.